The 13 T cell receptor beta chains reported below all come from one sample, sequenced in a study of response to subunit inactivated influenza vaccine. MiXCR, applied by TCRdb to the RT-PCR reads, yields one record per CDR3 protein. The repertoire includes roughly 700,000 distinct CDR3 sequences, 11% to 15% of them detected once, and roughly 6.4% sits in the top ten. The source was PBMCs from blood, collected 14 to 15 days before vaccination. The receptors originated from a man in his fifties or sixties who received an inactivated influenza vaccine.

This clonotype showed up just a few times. The CDR3 loop is CASKSAYNEQFF. In DNA, the CDR3 is TGCGCCAGCAAATCGGCCTACAATGAGCAGTTCTTC. The rearrangement uses TRBV5-1 and TRBJ2-1; D is unclear. The CDR3 loop spans 12 amino acids. Trimming pared 6 bases from V and 2 bases from J, leaving 6 bases between. Germline V gene sequence: CDR1 SGHRS, CDR2 YFSETQ.

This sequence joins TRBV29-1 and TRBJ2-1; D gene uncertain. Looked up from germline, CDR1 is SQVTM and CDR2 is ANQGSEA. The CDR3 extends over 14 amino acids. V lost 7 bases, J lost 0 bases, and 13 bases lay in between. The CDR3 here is CSDRAGSSYNEQFF. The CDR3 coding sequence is TGCAGCGATCGGGCCGGCAGCTCCTACAATGAGCAGTTCTTC.

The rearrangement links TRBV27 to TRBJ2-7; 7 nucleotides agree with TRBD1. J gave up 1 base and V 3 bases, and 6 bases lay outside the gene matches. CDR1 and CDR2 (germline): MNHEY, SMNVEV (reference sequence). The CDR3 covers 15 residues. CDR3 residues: CASSLGTVNSYEQYF. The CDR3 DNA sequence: TGTGCCAGCAGTTTGGGGACAGTAAATTCCTACGAGCAGTACTTC.

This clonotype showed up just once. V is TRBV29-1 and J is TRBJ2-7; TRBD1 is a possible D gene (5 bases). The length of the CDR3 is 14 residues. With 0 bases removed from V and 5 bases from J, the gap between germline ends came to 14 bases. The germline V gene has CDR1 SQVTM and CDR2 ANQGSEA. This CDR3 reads CSVEDLAGRNEQYF. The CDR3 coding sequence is TGCAGCGTTGAAGATCTGGCAGGGCGGAACGAGCAGTACTTC.

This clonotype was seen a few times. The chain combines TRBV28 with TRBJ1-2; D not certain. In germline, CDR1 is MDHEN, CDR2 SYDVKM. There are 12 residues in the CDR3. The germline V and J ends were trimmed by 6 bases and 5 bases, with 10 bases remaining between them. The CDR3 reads CASRPSGYGYTF. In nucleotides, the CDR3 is TGTGCCAGCAGGCCGAGTGGTTATGGCTACACCTTC.

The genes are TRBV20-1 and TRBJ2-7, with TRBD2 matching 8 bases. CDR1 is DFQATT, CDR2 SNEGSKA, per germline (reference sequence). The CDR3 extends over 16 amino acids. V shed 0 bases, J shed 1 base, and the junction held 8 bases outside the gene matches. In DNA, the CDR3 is TGCAGTGCTAGAGATCCGGGGGGGCTATCGTCCTACGAGCAGTACTTC. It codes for CSARDPGGLSSYEQYF.

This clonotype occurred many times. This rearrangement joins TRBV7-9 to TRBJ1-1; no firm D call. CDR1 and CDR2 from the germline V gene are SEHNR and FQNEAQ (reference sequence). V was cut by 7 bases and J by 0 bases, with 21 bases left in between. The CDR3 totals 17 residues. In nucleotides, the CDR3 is TGTGCCAGCAAGCCGGGCGTGGGGATGATCCTGAACACTGAAGCTTTCTTT. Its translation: CASKPGVGMILNTEAFF.

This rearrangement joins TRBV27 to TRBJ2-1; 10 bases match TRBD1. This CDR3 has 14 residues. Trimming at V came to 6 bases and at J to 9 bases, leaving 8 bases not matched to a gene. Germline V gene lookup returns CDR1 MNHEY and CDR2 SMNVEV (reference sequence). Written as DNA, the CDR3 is TGTGCCAGCAGGGACAGGGGGTTATTCGGTGAGCAGTTCTTC. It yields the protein CASRDRGLFGEQFF.

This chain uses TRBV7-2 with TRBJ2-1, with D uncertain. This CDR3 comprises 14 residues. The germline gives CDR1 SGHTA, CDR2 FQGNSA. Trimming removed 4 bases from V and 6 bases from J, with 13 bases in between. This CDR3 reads CASSYDSSRNEQFF. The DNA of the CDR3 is TGTGCCAGCAGCTACGACTCGTCCCGCAATGAGCAGTTCTTC.

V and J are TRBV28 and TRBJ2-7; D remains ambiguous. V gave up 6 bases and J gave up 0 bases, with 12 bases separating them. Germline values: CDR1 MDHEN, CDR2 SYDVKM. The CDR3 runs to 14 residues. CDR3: CASSFAISSYEQYF. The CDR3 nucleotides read TGTGCCAGCAGCTTCGCTATAAGCTCCTACGAGCAGTACTTC.

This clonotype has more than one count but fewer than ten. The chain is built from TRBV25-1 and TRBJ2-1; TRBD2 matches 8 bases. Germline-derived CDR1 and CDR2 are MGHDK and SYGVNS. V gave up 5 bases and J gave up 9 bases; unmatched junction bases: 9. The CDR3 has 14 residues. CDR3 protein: CASSRSGSPTEQFF. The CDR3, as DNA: TGTGCCAGCAGTAGAAGCGGGAGTCCTACTGAGCAGTTCTTC. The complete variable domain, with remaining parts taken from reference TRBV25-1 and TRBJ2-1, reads EADIYQTPRYLVIGTGKKITLECSQTMGHDKMYWYQQDPGMELHLIHYSYGVNSTEKGDLSSESTVSRIRTEHFPLTLESARPSHTSQYLCASSRSGSPTEQFFGPGTRLTVL.

CDR3 protein: CASNIGPATDTQYF. In nucleotides, the CDR3 is TGTGCCAGCAATATCGGACCAGCCACAGATACGCAGTATTTT. The V gene is TRBV2, the J gene TRBJ2-3; no reliable D call. Germline V gene lookup returns CDR1 SNHLY and CDR2 FYNNEI. The CDR3 has 14 amino acids. V was clipped by 7 bases and J by 2 bases, with 13 bases between them.

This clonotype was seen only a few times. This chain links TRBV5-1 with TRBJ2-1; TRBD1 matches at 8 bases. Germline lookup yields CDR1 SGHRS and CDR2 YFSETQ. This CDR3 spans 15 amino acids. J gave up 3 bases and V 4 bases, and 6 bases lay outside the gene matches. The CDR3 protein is CASSVITGGYNEQFF. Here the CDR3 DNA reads TGCGCCAGCAGCGTGATTACAGGGGGCTACAATGAGCAGTTCTTC.